This T cell receptor (beta chain) was obtained from a study of regulatory T cells in long-lasting Graves disease. The time point: newly diagnosed GD, antithyroid drugs for less than 3 months. PBMC-extracted RNA yielded the TCR library. V lost 6 bases, J lost 5 bases, and 16 bases lay in between. The CDR3 length is 14 residues. Of note for this clonotype: A far larger clone differs by one base, so this is likely a read error.

Arm-PCR of CDR3 regions and iRepertoire HTBI primers were the basis on which TCR beta libraries were built. TCRdb reprocessed the multiplex PCR reads with MiXCR, giving one entry per CDR3 protein. Of a few hundred thousand distinct CDR3 sequences listed, around 20% were seen once; the top ten hold about 15%. This clonotype was sampled from a female donor with Graves disease. Here the sequenced sample was peripheral blood mononuclear cells (PBMCs), taken at new diagnosis, from a patient treated with antithyroid drugs. V gene TRBV12-3 or TRBV12-4 combines with J gene TRBJ2-5; D is perhaps TRBD1 or TRBD2 (6 bases each). This CDR3 is CASSESTGRETQYF. The CDR3 DNA reads as TGTGCCAGCAGCGAGAGCACAGGGAGGGAGACCCAGTACTTC.